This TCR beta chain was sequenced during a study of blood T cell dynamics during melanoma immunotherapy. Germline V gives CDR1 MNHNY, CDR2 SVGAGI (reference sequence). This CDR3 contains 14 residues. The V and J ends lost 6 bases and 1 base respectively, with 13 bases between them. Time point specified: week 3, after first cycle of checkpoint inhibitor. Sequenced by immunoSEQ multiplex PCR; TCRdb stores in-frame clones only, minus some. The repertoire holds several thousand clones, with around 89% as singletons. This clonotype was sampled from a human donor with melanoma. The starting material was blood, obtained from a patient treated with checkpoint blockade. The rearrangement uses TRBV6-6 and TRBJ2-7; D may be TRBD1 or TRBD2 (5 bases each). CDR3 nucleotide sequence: TGTGCCAGCAGCCGGGGAAGGGGTTCCTACGAGCAGTACTTC. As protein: CASSRGRGSYEQYF.